The TCR beta chain described here comes from a study of T cells in Graves' hyperthyroidism and ophthalmopathy (dated by TCRdb to about 2019). A note on the overall study: Peripheral blood was collected at initial diagnosis, before any treatment. TCR V-J signatures able to tell the groups apart were searched for in a discovery cohort of 90 to 100 patients, of whom 40 to 45 had Graves' ophthalmopathy and more than 55 had stable Graves' hyperthyroidism. Prospective prediction of ophthalmopathy was tested in an independent validation cohort consisting of under 20 hyperthyroidism patients and 15 or so patients who later progressed to ophthalmopathy. The 85 to 100 discovery patients were divided at random into training and test sets in a 7:3 ratio. In addition, the study compared T-cell repertoires in thyroid tissue and in blood from six Graves' hyperthyroidism patients. After sampling, hyperthyroidism patients received methimazole starting at 30 mg daily, and ophthalmopathy patients received high-dose intravenous methylprednisolone. The paper describes TCR Vbeta CDR3 sequencing of 135 peripheral blood samples, made up of approximately 40 ophthalmopathy patients, roughly 80 hyperthyroidism patients and some 17 progressor patients. Points the paper makes about the study in general: A model built on a 13 V-J signature distinguished ophthalmopathy from stable hyperthyroidism, reaching around 87% sensitivity and under 84% specificity in cross-validation and 80%/75% in testing. No statistical method was used to fix the sample size in advance, and group allocation was not hidden from the investigators. In validation, the model predicted progression to ophthalmopathy a median of about 5.9 months before onset, with about 71% sensitivity and almost 75% specificity. Most expanded thyroid clonotypes (frequency above 0.001) were also detected in blood, suggesting blood repertoires may reflect thyroid immune responses.

Of note for this clonotype: No antigen is known for it. Base qualities are not provided; no much larger clone lies one nucleotide away.

A patient counted as having stable Graves' hyperthyroidism if no progression to ophthalmopathy occurred over 18 months of follow-up. Hyperthyroidism patients were newly diagnosed, with disease duration under 2 months, and aged 18 to 65 years. Any patient with an uncontrolled infection, another autoimmune disease, pregnancy or lactation was excluded. Diagnoses relied on clinical symptoms, serum thyroxine and TRAb, thyroid ultrasound and orbital computed tomography. Ficoll-Paque density gradient centrifugation was used to isolate PBMCs from around 10 ml of fresh peripheral blood. Total RNA was extracted with Trizol reagent, and quality was checked on an Agilent 2100 Bioanalyzer. Amplification of TCR beta CDR3 regions was carried out from RNA transcripts. For the first round of RT-PCR on the TCR CDR3, the HTBI primer set was used together with the Qiagen OneStep RT-PCR kit. A second multiplex PCR round built the libraries, followed by size selection and purification. Libraries were sequenced paired-end with 100 bp reads on an Illumina HiSeq2000. The authors' analysis ran thus. SOAPnuke was used to process the raw data, removing reads that contained adapters or uncalled bases, had a mean Phred below 15, or lacked an exact match to the constant primer or identifier. High-quality paired reads were merged with COPE v1.2.5, and unique nucleotide sequences were defined as clonotypes. MiTCR v1.1 was used to align the clonotypes against IMGT TRBV, TRBD and TRBJ reference segments. Analysis was restricted to V-J combinations with a frequency above 0.0001, which covered about 99% of repertoires. The TCS score was defined as F50 (clonal expansion) divided by E x V (chaos), with BLOSUM62-based TCRdist calculated between CDR3 peptides within each V-J. Welch's t-statistics and random forest reduced fewer than 600 V-J features to 10 to 15, which were used in a naive Bayes classifier (R e1071). The similarity between thyroid and blood repertoires was quantified using the Morisita-Horn index. TCRdb took the public reads, trimmed them with fastp at Q25, ran MiXCR for clone calling and kept in-frame beta chains. Duplicate CDR3 protein sequences are folded into a single record with the most common DNA and genes. The V and J calls were not made by the authors but by TCRdb's processing. The sample has 800,000 or so distinct CDR3 sequences on record, 35% to 45% of them singletons. The top ten clones comprise over 8% of the sample.

Reading the germline V gene gives CDR1 SQVTM and CDR2 ANQGSEA. The junction shows trimming of 5 bases on V and 4 bases on J, plus 14 bases between the germline ends. Reading from cysteine to phenylalanine, the CDR3 counts 13 amino acids. Of the read, only the CDR3 DNA is kept; its 39 bases are in frame from base 1. The sequence links TRBV29-1 to TRBJ1-2, with TRBD1 tentatively as D gene (5 bases match). This TCR derives from a man between 18 and 29 years old with Graves' hyperthyroidism. The sequencing sample was made of blood. The sequenced DNA is TGCAGCGTTTCCCCGGGACCGTCCTATGGCTACACCTTC. Its translation is CSVSPGPSYGYTF.